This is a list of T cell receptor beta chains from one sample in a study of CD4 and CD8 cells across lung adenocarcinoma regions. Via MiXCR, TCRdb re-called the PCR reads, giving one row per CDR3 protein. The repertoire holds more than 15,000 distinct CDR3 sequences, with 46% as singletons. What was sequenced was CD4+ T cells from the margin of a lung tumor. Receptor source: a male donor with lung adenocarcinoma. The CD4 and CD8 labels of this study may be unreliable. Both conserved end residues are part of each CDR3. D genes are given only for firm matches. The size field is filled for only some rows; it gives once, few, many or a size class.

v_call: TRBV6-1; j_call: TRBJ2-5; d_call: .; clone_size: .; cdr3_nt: TGTGCCAGGAGTGGGGGCCGGGACCAGGAGACCCAGTACTTC; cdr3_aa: CARSGGRDQETQYF
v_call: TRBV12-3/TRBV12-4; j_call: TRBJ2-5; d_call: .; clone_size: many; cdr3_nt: TGTGCCAGCAGTCCCGGTGGGGCGGTTAAAGAGACCCAGTACTTC; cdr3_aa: CASSPGGAVKETQYF
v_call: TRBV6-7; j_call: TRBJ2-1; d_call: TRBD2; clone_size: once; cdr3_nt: TGTGCCAGCAGTTACGGGGCTAGCGGACGCTCCTACAATGAGCAGTTCTTC; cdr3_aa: CASSYGASGRSYNEQFF
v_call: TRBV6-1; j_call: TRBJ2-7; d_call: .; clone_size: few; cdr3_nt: TGTGCCAGCAGTCTAGTTTCCTACGAGCAGTACTTC; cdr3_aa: CASSLVSYEQYF
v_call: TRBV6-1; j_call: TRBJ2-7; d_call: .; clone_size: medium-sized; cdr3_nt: TGTGCCAGCAGTGAAATTCGGAAGGACGAGCAGTACTTC; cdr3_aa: CASSEIRKDEQYF
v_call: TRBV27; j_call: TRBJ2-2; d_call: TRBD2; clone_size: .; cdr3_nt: TGTGCCAGCAGTCCACAGCGGGGGCGGGGCACCGGGGAGCTGTTTTTT; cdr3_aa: CASSPQRGRGTGELFF
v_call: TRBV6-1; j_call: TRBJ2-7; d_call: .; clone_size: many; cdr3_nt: TGTGCCACCCAGGACTACATCTCCTACGAGCAGTACTTC; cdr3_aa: CATQDYISYEQYF
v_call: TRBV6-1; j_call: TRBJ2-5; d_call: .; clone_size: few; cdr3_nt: TGTGCCAGCAGTGAATTAGCTCTGTACTTC; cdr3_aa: CASSELALYF
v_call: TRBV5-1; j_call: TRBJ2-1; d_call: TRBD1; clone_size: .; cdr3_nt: TGCGCCAGCAGCTGGGGGACAGGGGTCAATGAGCAGTTCTTC; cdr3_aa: CASSWGTGVNEQFF
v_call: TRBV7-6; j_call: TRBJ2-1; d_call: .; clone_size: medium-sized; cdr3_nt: TGTGCCAGCAGCTTAGCGAGAGTGGCCAATGAGCAGTTCTTC; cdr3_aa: CASSLARVANEQFF
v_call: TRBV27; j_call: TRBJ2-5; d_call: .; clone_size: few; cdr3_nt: TGTGCCAGCAGTCCGGGCCGCGGAGGCTGTGACACAGAGACGCAGTACTTC; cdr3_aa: CASSPGRGGCDTETQYF
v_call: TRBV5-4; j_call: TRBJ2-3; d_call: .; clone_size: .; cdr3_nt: TGTGCCAGCACACAGGCAGATACGCAGTATTTT; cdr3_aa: CASTQADTQYF